The 18 T cell receptor beta chains below come from one sample, sequenced in a study of blood T cell repertoires in COVID-19 (dated by TCRdb to about 2020). Library method: the immunoSEQ multiplex PCR assay. TCRdb took over this immuneACCESS table, retaining in-frame rearrangements with V and J assigned. Such tables are incomplete; in checked studies, under half of the missing clones stem from an unresolved V gene, and the remainder is unexplained. This sample has 52,000 or so clones in its table, and less than 95% of those were observed once. Around 3.1% of the sample is in the top ten clones. Sequenced material: peripheral blood. The receptors shown here come from a human donor in a cohort sampled during active COVID-19.

The chain is built from TRBV10-1 and TRBJ2-7; 10 bases align to TRBD2. The CDR3 has 17 residues. Germline V CDR1 and CDR2: WNHNN, SYGVQD (reference sequence). V shed 3 bases and J 4 bases; nucleotides not matched to a gene: 12. The CDR3 sequence: CASSDETLLAGVYEQYF. CDR3 nucleotide sequence: TGCGCCAGCAGTGATGAGACTCTGCTAGCGGGAGTGTACGAGCAGTACTTC.

The rearrangement links TRBV3-1 (or the pseudogene TRBV3-2) to TRBJ2-1; 8 nucleotides agree with TRBD2. The CDR3 has 17 residues. Trimming removed 3 bases from V and 9 bases from J; junction bases left unmatched: 16. CDR1 is LGHDT and CDR2 is YNNKEL in the germline V gene (reference sequence). The CDR3 sequence is CASSQISGAPRGGEQFF. The CDR3 nucleotides read TGTGCCAGCAGCCAGATTAGCGGGGCTCCCAGGGGCGGTGAGCAGTTCTTC.

V gene TRBV9 combines with J gene TRBJ2-7, with 12 bases that match TRBD2. CDR3 size: 16 residues. The germline V gene has CDR1 SGDLS and CDR2 YYNGEE. The V and J ends lost 0 bases and 5 bases, in that order; junction bases with no gene match: 6. This chain's CDR3 is CASSVGLAGGPHEQYF. CDR3 DNA sequence: TGTGCCAGCAGCGTAGGGCTAGCGGGAGGGCCCCACGAGCAGTACTTC.

The chain uses TRBV6-5 and TRBJ1-2; TRBD1 matches 8 bases. V dropped 6 bases and J dropped 6; count of bases not matched to a gene: 9. CDR3 length equals 14 residues. Germline-derived CDR1 and CDR2 are MNHEY and SVGAGI. The CDR3 here is CASSHSGGAHGYTF. The CDR3 nucleotides read TGTGCCAGCAGCCACTCAGGGGGCGCCCATGGCTACACCTTC.

This rearrangement joins TRBV11-2 to TRBJ2-7, with 10 bases matching TRBD2. This CDR3 region has 16 residues. V lost 3 bases and J lost 3; bases outside the gene matches: 8. CDR1 and CDR2 from the germline V gene are SGHAT and FQNNGV. CDR3 loop: CASSFPITSGIYEQYF. DNA of the CDR3: TGTGCCAGCAGCTTCCCCATAACTAGCGGGATCTACGAGCAGTACTTC.

The chain uses TRBV28 and TRBJ1-2; 8 bases are shared with TRBD1. In germline, CDR1 is MDHEN, CDR2 SYDVKM. The CDR3 has 12 amino acids. V gave up 6 bases and J gave up 4 bases; unmatched junction bases: 1. Here the CDR3 reads CASSGQGYGYTF. The DNA for the CDR3 is TGTGCCAGCAGCGGACAGGGCTATGGCTACACCTTC.

The chain joins TRBV11-2 to TRBJ2-3; perhaps TRBD1 as D (7 bases). In germline, CDR1 is SGHAT, CDR2 FQNNGV. Between the trimmed V and J ends, which lost 5 bases and 8 bases, there was a span of 20 bases. The CDR3 consists of 15 residues. The CDR3 spells CASSPKTGPGGTQYF. The CDR3 DNA reads TGTGCCAGCAGCCCCAAGACAGGGCCCGGGGGTACGCAGTATTTT.

As for this clone: A much larger clone lies one base from this, so it may be a read error. The genes are TRBV7-9 and TRBJ1-2; 8 bases map to TRBD1. J was trimmed by 5 bases and V by 1 base; bases with no gene match: 0. This CDR3 comprises 13 residues. Germline CDR1 reads SEHNR; CDR2 reads FQNEAQ (reference sequence). CDR3 DNA: TGTGCCAGCAGCTTAGGACAGGGGTATGGCTACACCTTC. It is translated as CASSLGQGYGYTF.

V usage is TRBV7-8 and J usage is TRBJ1-1, with D tentatively TRBD1 (5 bases). The ends were cut back, 1 base at V and 2 bases at J, with 8 bases in the middle. Per germline, CDR1 SGHVS and CDR2 FQNEAQ. CDR3 size: 14 residues. DNA of the CDR3: TGTGCCAGCAGCTTAGTAGGGGATAACACTGAAGCTTTCTTT. It codes for CASSLVGDNTEAFF.

The chain uses TRBV3-1 (or the pseudogene TRBV3-2) and TRBJ2-5, with TRBD2 identical over 15 bases. The CDR3 is 18 amino acids. After removal of 2 bases from V and 5 bases from J, the junction contained 9 bases not matched to a gene. Germline CDR1 reads LGHDT; CDR2 reads YNNKEL (reference sequence). The CDR3 nucleotides read TGTGCCAGCAGCCAATCGGGACTAGCGGGAGGAGCAGGGGAGACCCAGTACTTC. Protein product: CASSQSGLAGGAGETQYF.

V gene TRBV19 combines with J gene TRBJ2-7; possibly TRBD2 for D (5 bases). The CDR3 has 15 residues. Germline loops: CDR1 LNHDA, CDR2 SQIVND (reference sequence). V dropped 6 bases and J dropped 0 bases, with 15 bases sitting between them. CDR3 in amino acids: CASSEAGESSYEQYF. CDR3 DNA: TGTGCCAGTAGCGAAGCTGGGGAGAGCTCCTACGAGCAGTACTTC.

On this clone: One junction end disagrees with the germline gene, perhaps due to a read error. The gene calls are TRBV9 and TRBJ2-3; 12 bases line up with TRBD1. Germline V gives CDR1 SGDLS, CDR2 YYNGEE. The CDR3 sequence is 16 residues long. The CDR3 sequence: CASSATGTGGTDTQYF. The CDR3 nucleotides read TGTGCCAGCAGCGCCACCGGGACAGGGGGCACGGATACGCAGTATTTT.

The chain has TRBV5-1 and TRBJ2-5; D remains ambiguous. Germline lookup yields CDR1 SGHRS and CDR2 YFSETQ. The CDR3 runs 12 residues. Between the trimmed V and J ends, which lost 5 bases and 2 bases, there was a span of 7 bases. The CDR3: CASRVAQETQYF. As DNA, the CDR3 is TGCGCCAGCAGAGTAGCTCAAGAGACCCAGTACTTC.

The V and J genes are TRBV19 and TRBJ1-5, with unresolved D. The CDR3 extends over 15 amino acids. Looked up from germline, CDR1 is LNHDA and CDR2 is SQIVND (reference sequence). V was shortened by 5 bases and J by 9 bases, with 20 bases between the two germline ends. The CDR3 DNA sequence: TGTGCCAGTAGTCCCCCGAGGGCCTCGGGGAGGCCCCAGCATTTT. This gives the protein CASSPPRASGRPQHF.

This clone has only a few counts. V is TRBV27 and J is TRBJ2-7; D might be TRBD2 (5 bases). V lost 4 bases and J 2 bases, leaving 12 bases between the germline ends. CDR1 and CDR2 from the germline V gene are MNHEY and SMNVEV (reference sequence). The CDR3 runs 14 residues. The CDR3 DNA follows: TGTGCCAGCAGTTCGGACTTAACCCCCTACGAGCAGTACTTC. It is translated as CASSSDLTPYEQYF.

This rearrangement joins TRBV5-4 to TRBJ2-5; possibly TRBD1 for D (6 bases). The CDR3 has 14 amino acids. V lost 2 bases and J 2 bases, leaving 10 bases between the germline ends. In germline, CDR1 is SGHNT, CDR2 YYREEE (reference sequence). For the CDR3, the DNA is TGTGCCAGCAGCTTTAACCAGGGGCAAGAGACCCAGTACTTC. It encodes CASSFNQGQETQYF. Full variable domain (rest looked up from reference TRBV5-4 and TRBJ2-5): ETGVTQSPTHLIKTRGQQVTLRCSSQSGHNTVSWYQQALGQGPQFIFQYYREEENGRGNFPPRFSGLQFPNYSSELNVNALELDDSALYLCASSFNQGQETQYFGPGTRLLVL.

V gene TRBV10-3 combines with J gene TRBJ1-1; D unresolved. The V and J ends lost 5 bases and 8 bases respectively, with 15 bases between them. This CDR3 contains 13 residues. From germline, CDR1 is ENHRY and CDR2 SYGVKD. CDR3 sequence: CAISRGLPPEAFF. The CDR3 DNA follows: TGTGCCATCAGTCGGGGTCTCCCACCCGAAGCTTTCTTT.

This chain links TRBV2 with TRBJ2-7, with a possible D match to TRBD1 (5 bases). CDR3 length: 12 amino acids. Germline V gene sequence: CDR1 SNHLY, CDR2 FYNNEI. With 7 bases removed from V and 6 bases from J, the gap between germline ends came to 13 bases. CDR3 sequence (DNA): TGTGCCAGCAACCCCCCAAGGGGCGAGCAGTACTTC. Amino acid sequence: CASNPPRGEQYF.